This T cell receptor beta chain is from a study of shared clonotypes between healthy human individuals. Broader study findings: Donor clonotype sharing was expected to depend on sequencing depth.

Germline CDR1 and CDR2: SNHLY and FYNNEI. The CDR3 loop spans 16 amino acids. The V and J ends lost 8 bases and 0 bases respectively, with 19 bases between them. Naive-designated CD8 cells lacked CD45RO, were positively enriched for CCR7, and omitted terminally differentiated effector memory CD45RA+ cells. Donation came from healthy HIV-negative adults that had no recent acute infections or vaccinations. At deep level, the assay was performed. Profiled with immunoSEQ multiplex PCR; TCRdb holds only in-frame clones, not every one. The table includes around 2,000,000 clones, approximately 95% detected once. On this clone: The antigen remains undetermined.

The V gene is TRBV2, the J gene TRBJ1-1; possibly TRBD1 for D (5 bases). The TCR originated in a man aged 18-30 years in good health. The source material was naive CD8+ T cells sorted from blood. CDR3 nucleotides: TGTGCCAGCCTGAGGGGATACCAAACCATGAACACTGAAGCTTTCTTT. The encoded protein is CASLRGYQTMNTEAFF.